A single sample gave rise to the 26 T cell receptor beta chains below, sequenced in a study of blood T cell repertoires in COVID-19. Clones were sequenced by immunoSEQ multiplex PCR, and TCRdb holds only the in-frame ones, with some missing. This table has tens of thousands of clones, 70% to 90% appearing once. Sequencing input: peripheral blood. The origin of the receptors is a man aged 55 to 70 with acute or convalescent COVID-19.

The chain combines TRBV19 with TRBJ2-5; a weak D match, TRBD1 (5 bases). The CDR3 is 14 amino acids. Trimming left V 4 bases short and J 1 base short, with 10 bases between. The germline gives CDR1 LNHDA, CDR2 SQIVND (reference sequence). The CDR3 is CASSSDSFQETQYF. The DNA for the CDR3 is TGTGCCAGTAGTAGCGACAGTTTCCAAGAGACCCAGTACTTC.

The CDR3, as DNA: TGCGCCAGCAGCCCCGGACTAGCGGGGCCCGGGGAGCTGTTTTTT. It is translated as CASSPGLAGPGELFF. This chain uses TRBV5-1 with TRBJ2-2; 12 positions match TRBD2. The V and J ends lost 4 bases and 6 bases, in that order; junction bases with no gene match: 4. The CDR3 totals 15 residues. Germline V lookup: CDR1 SGHRS, CDR2 YFSETQ.

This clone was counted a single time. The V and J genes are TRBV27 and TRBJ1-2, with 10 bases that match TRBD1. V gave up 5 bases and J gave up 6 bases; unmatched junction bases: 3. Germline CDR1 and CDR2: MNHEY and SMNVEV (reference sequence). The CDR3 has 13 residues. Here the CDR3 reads CASSRGTGDGYTF. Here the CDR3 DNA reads TGTGCCAGCAGTAGGGGGACAGGGGATGGCTACACCTTC.

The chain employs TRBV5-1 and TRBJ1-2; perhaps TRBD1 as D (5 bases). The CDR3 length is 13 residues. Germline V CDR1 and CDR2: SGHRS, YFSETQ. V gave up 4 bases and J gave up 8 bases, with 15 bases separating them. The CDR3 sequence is CASSSLGGDGYTF. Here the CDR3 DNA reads TGCGCCAGCAGCAGCCTCGGAGGGGACGGCTACACCTTC. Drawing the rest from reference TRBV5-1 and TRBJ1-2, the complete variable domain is KAGVTQTPRYLIKTRGQQVTLSCSPISGHRSVSWYQQTPGQGLQFLFEYFSETQRNKGNFPGRFSGRQFSNSRSEMNVSTLELGDSALYLCASSSLGGDGYTFGSGTRLTVV.

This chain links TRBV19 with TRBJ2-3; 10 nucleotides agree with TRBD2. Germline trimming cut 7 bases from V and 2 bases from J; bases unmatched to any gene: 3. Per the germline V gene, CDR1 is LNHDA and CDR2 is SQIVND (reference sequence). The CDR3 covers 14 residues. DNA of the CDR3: TGTGCCAGTATGACTAGCGGGTCCACAGATACGCAGTATTTT. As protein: CASMTSGSTDTQYF.

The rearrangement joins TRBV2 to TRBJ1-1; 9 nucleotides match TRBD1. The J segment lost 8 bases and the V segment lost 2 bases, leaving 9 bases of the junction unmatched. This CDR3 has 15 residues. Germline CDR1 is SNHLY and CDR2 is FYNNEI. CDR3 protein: CASSERRTGVVEAFF. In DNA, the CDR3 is TGTGCCAGCAGTGAAAGGAGGACAGGGGTAGTGGAAGCTTTCTTT.

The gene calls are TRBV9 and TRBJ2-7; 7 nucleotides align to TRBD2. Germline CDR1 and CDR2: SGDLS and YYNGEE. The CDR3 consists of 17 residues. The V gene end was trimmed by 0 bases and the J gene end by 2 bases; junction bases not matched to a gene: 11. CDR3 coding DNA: TGTGCCAGCAGCGTAGACTTTATCGGGACTACACCCTACGAGCAGTACTTC. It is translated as CASSVDFIGTTPYEQYF.

The CDR3 loop is CASSQRTGGLRGTQYF. CDR3 DNA: TGTGCCAGCAGCCAAAGGACAGGGGGACTACGCGGGACCCAGTACTTC. The V gene is TRBV3-1 (or the pseudogene TRBV3-2), the J gene TRBJ2-5, with 10 bases lining up with TRBD1. J gave up 7 bases and V 2 bases, and 10 bases lay outside the gene matches. This CDR3 is built from 16 residues. Germline values: CDR1 LGHDT, CDR2 YNNKEL (reference sequence).

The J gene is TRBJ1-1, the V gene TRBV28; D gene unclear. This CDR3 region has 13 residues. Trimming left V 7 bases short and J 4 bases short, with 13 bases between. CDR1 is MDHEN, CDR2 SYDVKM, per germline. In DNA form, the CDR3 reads TGTGCCAGCACCCCCCCCCGGTCCACTGAAGCTTTCTTT. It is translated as CASTPPRSTEAFF.

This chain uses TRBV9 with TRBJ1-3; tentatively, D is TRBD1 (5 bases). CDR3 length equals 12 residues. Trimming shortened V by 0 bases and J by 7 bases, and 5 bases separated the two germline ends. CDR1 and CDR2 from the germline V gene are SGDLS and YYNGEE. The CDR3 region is CASSVEGNTIYF. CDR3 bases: TGTGCCAGCAGCGTAGAGGGGAACACCATATATTTT.

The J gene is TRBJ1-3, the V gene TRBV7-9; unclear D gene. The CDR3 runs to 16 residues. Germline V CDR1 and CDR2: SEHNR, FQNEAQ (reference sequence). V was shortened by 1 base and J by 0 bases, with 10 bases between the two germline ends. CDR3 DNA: TGTGCCAGCAGCTTAGGAGGTTCCTTCTCTGGAAACACCATATATTTT. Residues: CASSLGGSFSGNTIYF.

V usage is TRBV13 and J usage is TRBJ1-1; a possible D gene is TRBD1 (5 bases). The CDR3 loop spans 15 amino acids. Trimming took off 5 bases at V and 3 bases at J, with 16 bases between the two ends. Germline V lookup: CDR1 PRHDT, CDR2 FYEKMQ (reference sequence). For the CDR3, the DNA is TGTGCCAGCAGCAAAACCCAAGGGGTTTACACTGAAGCTTTCTTT. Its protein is CASSKTQGVYTEAFF.

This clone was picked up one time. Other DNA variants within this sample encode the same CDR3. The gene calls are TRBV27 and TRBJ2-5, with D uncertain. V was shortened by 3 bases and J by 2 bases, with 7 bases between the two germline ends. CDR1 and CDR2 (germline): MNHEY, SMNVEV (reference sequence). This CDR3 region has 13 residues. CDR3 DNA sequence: TGTGCCAGCAGTTTTCTTTATCAAGAGACCCAGTACTTC. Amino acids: CASSFLYQETQYF.

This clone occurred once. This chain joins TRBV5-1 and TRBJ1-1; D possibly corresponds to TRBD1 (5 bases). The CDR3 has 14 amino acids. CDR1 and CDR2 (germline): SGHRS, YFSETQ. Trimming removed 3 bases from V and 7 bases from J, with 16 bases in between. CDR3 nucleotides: TGCGCCAGCAGCTACGGGAGCCTTGGACATGAAGCTTTCTTT. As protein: CASSYGSLGHEAFF.

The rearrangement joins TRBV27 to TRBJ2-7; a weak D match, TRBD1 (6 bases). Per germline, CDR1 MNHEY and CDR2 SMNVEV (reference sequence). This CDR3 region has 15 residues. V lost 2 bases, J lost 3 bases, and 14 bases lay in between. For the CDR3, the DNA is TGTGCCAGCAGTTTAAAGCCAGGGGCGAGCTACGAGCAGTACTTC. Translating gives CASSLKPGASYEQYF.

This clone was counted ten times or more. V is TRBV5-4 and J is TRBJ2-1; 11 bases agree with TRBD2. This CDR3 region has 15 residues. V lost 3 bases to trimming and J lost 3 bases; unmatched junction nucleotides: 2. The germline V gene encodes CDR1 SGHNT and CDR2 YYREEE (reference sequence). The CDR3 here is CASSSGTSGYNEQFF. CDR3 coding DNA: TGTGCCAGCAGCTCAGGGACTAGCGGCTACAATGAGCAGTTCTTC.

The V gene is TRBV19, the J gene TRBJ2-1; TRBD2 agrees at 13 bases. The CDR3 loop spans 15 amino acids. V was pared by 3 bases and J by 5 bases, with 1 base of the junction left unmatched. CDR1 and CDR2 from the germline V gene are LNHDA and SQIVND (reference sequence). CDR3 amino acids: CASSMGLAGNNEQFF. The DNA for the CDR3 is TGTGCCAGTAGTATGGGACTAGCGGGGAACAATGAGCAGTTCTTC.

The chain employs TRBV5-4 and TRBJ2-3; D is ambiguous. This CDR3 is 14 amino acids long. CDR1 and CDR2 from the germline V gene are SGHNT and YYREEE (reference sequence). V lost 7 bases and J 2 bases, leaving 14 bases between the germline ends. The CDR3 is CASGPVGLTDTQYF. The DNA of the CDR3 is TGTGCCAGCGGCCCCGTGGGCCTCACAGATACGCAGTATTTT.

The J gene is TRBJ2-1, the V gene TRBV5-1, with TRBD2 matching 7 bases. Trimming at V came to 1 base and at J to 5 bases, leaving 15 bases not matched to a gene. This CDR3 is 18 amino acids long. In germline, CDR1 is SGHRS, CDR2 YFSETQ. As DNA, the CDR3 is TGCGCCAGCAGCTTGTTTACTAGCGCTTGGGGGTCGAACAATGAGCAGTTCTTC. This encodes CASSLFTSAWGSNNEQFF. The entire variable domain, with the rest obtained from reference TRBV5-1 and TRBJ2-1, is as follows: KAGVTQTPRYLIKTRGQQVTLSCSPISGHRSVSWYQQTPGQGLQFLFEYFSETQRNKGNFPGRFSGRQFSNSRSEMNVSTLELGDSALYLCASSLFTSAWGSNNEQFFGPGTRLTVL.

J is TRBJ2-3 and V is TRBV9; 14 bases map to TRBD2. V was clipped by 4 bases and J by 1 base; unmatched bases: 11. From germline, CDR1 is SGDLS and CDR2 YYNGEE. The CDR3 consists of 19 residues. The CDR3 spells CASSPRLAGGGPGTDTQYF. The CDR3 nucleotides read TGTGCCAGCAGCCCCCGACTAGCGGGAGGGGGGCCGGGCACAGATACGCAGTATTTT.

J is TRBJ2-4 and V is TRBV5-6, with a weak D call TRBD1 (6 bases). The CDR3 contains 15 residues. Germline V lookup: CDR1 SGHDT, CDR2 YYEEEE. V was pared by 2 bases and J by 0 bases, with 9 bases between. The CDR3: CASSLTGLAKNIQYF. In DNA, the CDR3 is TGTGCCAGCAGCTTAACAGGGTTAGCCAAAAACATTCAGTACTTC.

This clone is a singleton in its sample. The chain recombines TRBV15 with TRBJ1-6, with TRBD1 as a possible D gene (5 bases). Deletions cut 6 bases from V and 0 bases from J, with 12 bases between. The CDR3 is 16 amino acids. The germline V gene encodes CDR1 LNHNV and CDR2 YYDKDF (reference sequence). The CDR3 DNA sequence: TGTGCCACCAGGGCCCAGGGTTCCTCCTATAATTCACCCCTCCACTTT. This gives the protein CATRAQGSSYNSPLHF.

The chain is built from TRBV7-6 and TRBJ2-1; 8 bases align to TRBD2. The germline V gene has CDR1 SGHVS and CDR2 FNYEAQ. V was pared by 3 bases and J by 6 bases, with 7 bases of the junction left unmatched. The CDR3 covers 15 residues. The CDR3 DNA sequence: TGTGCCAGCAGCTTTATTGCGGGGGGCATCAATGAGCAGTTCTTC. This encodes CASSFIAGGINEQFF.

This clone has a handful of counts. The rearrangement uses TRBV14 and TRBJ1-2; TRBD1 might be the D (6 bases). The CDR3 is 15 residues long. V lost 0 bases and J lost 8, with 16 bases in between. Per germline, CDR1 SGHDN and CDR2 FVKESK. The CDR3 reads CASSQETGLGEGYTF. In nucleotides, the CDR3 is TGTGCCAGCAGCCAAGAAACAGGGCTAGGAGAAGGCTACACCTTC.

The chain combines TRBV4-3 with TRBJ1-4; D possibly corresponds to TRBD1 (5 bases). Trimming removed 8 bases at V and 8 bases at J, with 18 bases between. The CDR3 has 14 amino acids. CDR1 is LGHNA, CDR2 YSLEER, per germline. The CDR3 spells CASGLEGVREKLFF. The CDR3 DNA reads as TGCGCCAGCGGCCTGGAAGGGGTACGGGAAAAACTGTTTTTT.

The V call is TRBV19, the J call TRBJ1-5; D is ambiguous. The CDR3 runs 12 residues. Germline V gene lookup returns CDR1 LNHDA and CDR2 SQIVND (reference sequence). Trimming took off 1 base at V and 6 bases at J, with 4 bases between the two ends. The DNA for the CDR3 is TGTGCCAGTAGTATAGCAGGTCAGCCCCAGCATTTT. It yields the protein CASSIAGQPQHF.